The T cell receptor (beta chain) under discussion was sequenced for a study of technical replicates of blood from a few donors. Here immunoSEQ multiplex PCR was the method, and the copy in TCRdb shows in-frame clones only, minus some. This table holds approximately 60,000 clones, about 83% found once. The V end was cut by 5 bases, the J end by 4 bases, with 4 bases between. The CDR3 extends over 12 amino acids. Germline assignment: CDR1 SGHNT and CDR2 YYREEE (reference sequence). The material sequenced was PBMCs. The sequence was obtained from a human donor in good health. Some clones in this sample may be carry-over from other donors' samples. This rearrangement joins TRBV5-4 to TRBJ1-6, with D uncertain. The CDR3: CASRQYNSPLHF. The CDR3 DNA sequence: TGTGCCAGCAGACAGTATAATTCACCCCTCCACTTT.